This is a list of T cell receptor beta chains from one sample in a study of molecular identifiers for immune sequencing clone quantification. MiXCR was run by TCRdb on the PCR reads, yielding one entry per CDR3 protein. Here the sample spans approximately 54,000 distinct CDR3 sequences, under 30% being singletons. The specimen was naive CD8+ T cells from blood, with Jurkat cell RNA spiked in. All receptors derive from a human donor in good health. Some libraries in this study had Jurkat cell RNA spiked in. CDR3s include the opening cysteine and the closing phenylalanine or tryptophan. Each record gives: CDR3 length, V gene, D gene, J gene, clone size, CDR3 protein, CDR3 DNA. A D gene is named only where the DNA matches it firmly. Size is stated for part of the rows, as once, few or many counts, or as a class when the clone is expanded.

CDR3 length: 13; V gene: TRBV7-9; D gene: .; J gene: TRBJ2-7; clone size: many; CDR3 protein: CASSPPDRLEQYF; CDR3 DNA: TGTGCCAGCAGCCCTCCCGACAGGCTCGAGCAGTACTTC
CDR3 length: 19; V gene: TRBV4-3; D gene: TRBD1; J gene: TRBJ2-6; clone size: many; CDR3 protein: CASSQESQGANFGANVLTF; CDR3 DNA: TGCGCCAGCAGCCAAGAATCTCAGGGGGCTAATTTTGGGGCCAACGTCCTGACTTTC
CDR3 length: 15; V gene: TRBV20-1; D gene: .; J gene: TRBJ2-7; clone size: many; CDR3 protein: CSARVGGAKSYEQYF; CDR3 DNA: TGCAGTGCTAGAGTGGGCGGGGCGAAATCCTACGAGCAGTACTTC
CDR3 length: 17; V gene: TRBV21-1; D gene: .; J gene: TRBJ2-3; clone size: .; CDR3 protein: CASSNGQGFGGTDTQYF; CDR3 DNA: TGTGCCAGCAGCAACGGACAGGGTTTTGGGGGCACAGATACGCAGTATTTT
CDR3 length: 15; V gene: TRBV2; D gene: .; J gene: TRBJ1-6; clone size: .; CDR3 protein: CASRTEGADNSPLHF; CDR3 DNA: TGTGCCAGCAGAACGGAAGGGGCAGATAATTCACCCCTCCACTTT
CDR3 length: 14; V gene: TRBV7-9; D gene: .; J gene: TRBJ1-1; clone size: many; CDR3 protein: CASSPTLLDTEAFF; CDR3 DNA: TGTGCCAGCAGCCCGACTCTTCTGGATACTGAAGCTTTCTTT
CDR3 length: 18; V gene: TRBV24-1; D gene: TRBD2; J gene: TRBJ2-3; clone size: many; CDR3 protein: CATSGAPPGLADTDTQYF; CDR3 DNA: TGTGCCACCAGTGGCGCCCCACCCGGACTAGCGGACACAGATACGCAGTATTTT
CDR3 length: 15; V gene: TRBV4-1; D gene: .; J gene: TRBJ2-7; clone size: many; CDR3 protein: CASSPKGSGGYEQYF; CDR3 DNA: TGCGCCAGCAGCCCAAAAGGTTCCGGGGGCTACGAGCAGTACTTC
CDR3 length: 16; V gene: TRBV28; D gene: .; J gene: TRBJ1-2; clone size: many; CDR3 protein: CASSFLSRTALYGYTF; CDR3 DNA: TGTGCCAGCAGTTTTCTTAGTCGGACCGCACTCTATGGCTACACCTTC
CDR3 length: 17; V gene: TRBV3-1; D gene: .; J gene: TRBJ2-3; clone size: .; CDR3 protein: CASSPFLGGLGADTQYF; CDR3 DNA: TGTGCCAGCAGCCCGTTCCTCGGTGGATTGGGGGCAGATACGCAGTATTTT
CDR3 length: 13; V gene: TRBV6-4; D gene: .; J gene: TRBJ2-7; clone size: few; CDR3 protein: CASSEGIADEQYF; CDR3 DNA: TGTGCCAGCAGTGAGGGGATAGCGGACGAGCAGTACTTC
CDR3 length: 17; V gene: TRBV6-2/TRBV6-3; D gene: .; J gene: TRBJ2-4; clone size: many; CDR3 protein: CASSYLRGDEVKNIQYF; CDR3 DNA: TGTGCCAGCAGTTACTTGAGAGGGGACGAGGTCAAAAACATTCAGTACTTC
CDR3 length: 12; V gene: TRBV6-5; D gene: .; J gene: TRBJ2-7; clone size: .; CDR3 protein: CVSSHSGAEQYF; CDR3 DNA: TGTGTCAGCAGTCACTCGGGAGCCGAGCAGTACTTC
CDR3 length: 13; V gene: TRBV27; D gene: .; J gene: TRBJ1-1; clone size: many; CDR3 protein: CASRRGLNTEAFF; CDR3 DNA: TGTGCCAGCAGGCGGGGATTGAACACTGAAGCTTTCTTT
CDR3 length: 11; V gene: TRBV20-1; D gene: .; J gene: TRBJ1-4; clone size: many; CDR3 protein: CSANGAEKLFF; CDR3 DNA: TGCAGTGCTAACGGGGCTGAAAAACTGTTTTTT
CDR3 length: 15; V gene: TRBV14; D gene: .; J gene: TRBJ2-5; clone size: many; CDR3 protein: CASSHARDIQETQYF; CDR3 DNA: TGTGCCAGCAGCCATGCCCGGGACATCCAAGAGACCCAGTACTTC
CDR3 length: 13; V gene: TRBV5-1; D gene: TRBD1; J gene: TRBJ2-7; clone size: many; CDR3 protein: CASSPGQGDEQYF; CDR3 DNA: TGCGCCAGCAGCCCCGGACAGGGCGACGAGCAGTACTTC
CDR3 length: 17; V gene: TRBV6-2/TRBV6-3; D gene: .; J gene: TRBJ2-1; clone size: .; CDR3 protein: CASSYSMRRASYNEQFF; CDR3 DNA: TGTGCCAGCAGTTACTCGATGAGGCGGGCGAGCTACAATGAGCAGTTCTTC
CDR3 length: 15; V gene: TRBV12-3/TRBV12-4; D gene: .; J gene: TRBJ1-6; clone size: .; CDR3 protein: CVSSLAAPSGATLHF; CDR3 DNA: TGTGTCAGCAGTTTAGCAGCACCCTCGGGTGCGACCCTCCACTTT
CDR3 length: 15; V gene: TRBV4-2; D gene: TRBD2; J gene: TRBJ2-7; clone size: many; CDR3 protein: CASSQPSGSIYEQYF; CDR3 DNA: TGTGCCAGCAGCCAACCTAGCGGGAGCATCTACGAGCAGTACTTC
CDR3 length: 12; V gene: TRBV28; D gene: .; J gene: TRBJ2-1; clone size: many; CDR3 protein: CASGRLMDEQFF; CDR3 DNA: TGTGCCAGCGGACGACTGATGGATGAGCAGTTCTTC
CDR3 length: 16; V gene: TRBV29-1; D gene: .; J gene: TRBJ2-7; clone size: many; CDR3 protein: CSVEGNMGGPDYEQYF; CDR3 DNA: TGCAGCGTAGAAGGGAACATGGGGGGGCCGGACTACGAGCAGTACTTC
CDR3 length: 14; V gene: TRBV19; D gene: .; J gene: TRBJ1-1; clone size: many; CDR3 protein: CASSTGPVNTEAFF; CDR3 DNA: TGTGCCAGTAGTACGGGGCCCGTCAACACTGAAGCTTTCTTT
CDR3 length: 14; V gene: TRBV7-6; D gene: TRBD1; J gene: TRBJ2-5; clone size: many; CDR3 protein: CASSPGQGEETQYF; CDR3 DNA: TGTGCCAGCAGCCCCGGACAGGGAGAAGAGACCCAGTACTTC
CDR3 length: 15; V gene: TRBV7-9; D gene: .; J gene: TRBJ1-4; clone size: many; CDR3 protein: CASSFRAATNEKLFF; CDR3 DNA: TGTGCCAGCAGCTTCAGGGCCGCAACTAATGAAAAACTGTTTTTT
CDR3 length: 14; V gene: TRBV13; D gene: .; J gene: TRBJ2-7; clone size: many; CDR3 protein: CASSLGQGTYEQYF; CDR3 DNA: TGTGCCAGCAGCTTGGGGCAGGGCACCTACGAGCAGTACTTC
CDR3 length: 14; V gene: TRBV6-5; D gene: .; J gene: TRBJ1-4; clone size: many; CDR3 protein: CASSRDGPNEKLFF; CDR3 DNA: TGTGCCAGCAGCCGGGACGGCCCTAATGAAAAACTGTTTTTT
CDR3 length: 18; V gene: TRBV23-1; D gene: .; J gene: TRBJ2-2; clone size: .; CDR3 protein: CDSSFNFGQGRTPGSCFF; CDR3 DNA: .
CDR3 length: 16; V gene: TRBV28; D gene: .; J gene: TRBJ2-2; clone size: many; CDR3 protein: CASNPNTGINTGELFF; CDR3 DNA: TGTGCCAGCAACCCCAACACCGGAATCAACACCGGGGAGCTGTTTTTT
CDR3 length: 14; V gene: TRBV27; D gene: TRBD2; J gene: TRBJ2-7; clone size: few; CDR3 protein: CASSLGASGSEQYF; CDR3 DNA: TGTGCCAGCAGTTTAGGGGCTAGCGGGAGTGAGCAGTACTTC
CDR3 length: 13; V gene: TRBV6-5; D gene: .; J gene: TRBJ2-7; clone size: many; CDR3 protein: CASSDGIIHEQYF; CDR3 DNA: TGTGCCAGCAGCGACGGGATCATCCACGAGCAGTACTTC
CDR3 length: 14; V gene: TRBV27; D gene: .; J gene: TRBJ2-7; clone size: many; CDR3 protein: CASSLGGKANEQYF; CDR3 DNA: TGTGCCAGCAGTTTAGGGGGGAAAGCCAACGAGCAGTACTTC
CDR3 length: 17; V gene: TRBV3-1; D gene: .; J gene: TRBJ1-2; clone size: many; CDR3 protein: CASSQTSRDRSNYGYTF; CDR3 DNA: TGTGCCAGCAGCCAAACATCCCGGGACCGAAGTAACTATGGCTACACCTTC